This is a list of T cell receptor beta chains from one sample in a study of T cell responses to AZD1222 COVID-19 vaccine. Only in-frame clones appear in the TCRdb table, and some are missing; sequencing was by immunoSEQ multiplex PCR. Altogether over 100,000 clones are present, 80% to 85% being singletons, with the ten largest covering roughly 9.9%. Source: peripheral blood, taken on day 0 of AZD1222 vaccination. All receptors derive from an adult in good health. The CDR3 runs from the conserved cysteine through the conserved F or W. A D gene is named only where the DNA matches it firmly. Clone size is given for some rows only: seen once, a few or many times, or a class if the clone is expanded.

few,NA,TRBV18,TRBJ1-2,CASSPGAGTNYGYTF,TGTGCCAGCTCACCAGGGGCAGGTACGAACTATGGCTACACCTTC
few,NA,TRBV6-5,TRBJ1-1,CASRTDPNTEAFF,TGTGCCAGCCGGACAGACCCGAACACTGAAGCTTTCTTT
NA,NA,TRBV6-5,TRBJ2-7,CASSPTNVEQYF,TGTGCCAGCAGTCCAACTAACGTCGAGCAGTACTTC
NA,NA,TRBV5-4,TRBJ2-7,CASSFSYGEQYF,TGTGCCAGCAGCTTTTCCTACGGCGAGCAGTACTTC
NA,NA,TRBV4-2,TRBJ2-7,CASSLSPTEDYEQYF,TGTGCCAGCAGCCTCTCGCCGACAGAGGACTACGAGCAGTACTTC
few,NA,TRBV27,TRBJ2-2,CASSLATVNTGELFF,TGTGCCAGCAGTTTAGCGACAGTGAACACCGGGGAGCTGTTTTTT
NA,TRBD1,TRBV19,TRBJ1-5,CASSTVDRGRRQPQHF,TGTGCCAGTAGTACCGTTGACAGGGGGCGAAGGCAGCCCCAGCATTTT
NA,NA,TRBV3-1/TRBV3-2,TRBJ2-7,CASSPHSGTYEQYF,TGTGCCAGCAGCCCCCACAGCGGAACCTACGAGCAGTACTTC
NA,TRBD2,TRBV7-2,TRBJ2-7,CASSPRRGADEQYF,TGTGCCAGCAGCCCCCGGCGGGGGGCCGACGAGCAGTACTTC
once,NA,TRBV28,TRBJ1-5,CASRPLGQGRQPQHF,TGTGCCAGCAGACCTTTGGGGCAGGGAAGACAGCCCCAGCATTTT
NA,NA,TRBV18,TRBJ1-6,CASSPNSRYNSPLHF,TGTGCCAGCTCACCTAACAGTCGCTATAATTCACCCCTCCACTTT
NA,NA,TRBV9,TRBJ2-1,CASSLRLASLTYNEQFF,TGTGCCAGCAGCCTACGCCTAGCGAGTTTAACCTACAATGAGCAGTTCTTC
NA,NA,TRBV30,TRBJ2-7,CAWSQYYEQYF,TGTGCCTGGAGTCAATACTACGAGCAGTACTTC
NA,TRBD1,TRBV28,TRBJ1-3,CASSLGQGLSGNTIYF,TGTGCCAGCAGTTTGGGACAGGGACTCTCTGGAAACACCATATATTTT
NA,NA,TRBV27,TRBJ2-7,CASGLTSYEQYF,TGTGCATCGGGACTGACCTCCTACGAGCAGTACTTC
NA,TRBD2,TRBV5-1,TRBJ2-2,CASNPPGGTGELFF,TGCGCCAGCAACCCTCCGGGGGGCACCGGGGAGCTGTTTTTT
NA,TRBD2,TRBV19,TRBJ2-5,CASSSLGLAGVGETQYF,TGTGCCAGTAGTAGCTTAGGACTAGCGGGAGTCGGGGAGACCCAGTACTTC
NA,NA,TRBV19,TRBJ2-1,CASSTRSRRQFF,TGTGCCAGTAGTACCCGGAGTAGGCGGCAGTTCTTC
NA,NA,TRBV19,TRBJ1-5,CASSMTGFNQPQHF,TGTGCCAGTAGTATGACGGGGTTCAATCAGCCCCAGCATTTT
NA,NA,TRBV7-7,TRBJ1-2,CASSLVQGVFCYGYTF,TGTGCTAGCAGCTTAGTTCAGGGAGTGTTTTGCTATGGCTACACCTTC
NA,NA,TRBV24-1,TRBJ2-3,CATSAPSNWRGNTDTQYF,TGTGCCACCAGTGCCCCGTCCAATTGGAGGGGTAATACAGATACGCAGTATTTT
NA,NA,TRBV28,TRBJ2-5,CAGGRGETQYF,TGTGCCGGAGGACGGGGGGAGACCCAGTACTTC
NA,NA,TRBV5-4,TRBJ1-1,CASSLSRSEAFF,TGTGCCAGCAGCTTGAGTCGTAGTGAAGCTTTCTTT
NA,NA,TRBV6-1,TRBJ1-2,CASSEGGGYGYTF,TGTGCCAGCAGTGAAGGGGGCGGTTATGGCTACACCTTC
NA,NA,TRBV5-1,TRBJ2-3,CASSLDRSRDTQYF,TGCGCCAGCAGCTTGGACAGGTCGAGAGATACGCAGTATTTT
NA,NA,TRBV13,TRBJ2-7,CASSLGTGLVEQYF,TGTGCCAGCAGCCTAGGGACGGGCCTAGTCGAGCAGTACTTC
NA,NA,TRBV2,TRBJ2-5,CASSVDKETQYF,TGTGCCAGCAGTGTTGATAAAGAGACCCAGTACTTC
NA,NA,TRBV9,TRBJ1-2,CASSEGHLYGYTF,TGTGCCAGCAGCGAGGGACACCTCTATGGCTACACCTTC